This is a list of T cell receptor beta chains from one sample in a study of blood T cell repertoires in COVID-19. Libraries were prepared by immunoSEQ multiplex PCR; TCRdb keeps only in-frame clonotypes and omits some of them. This sample has fewer than 300,000 clones, with about four fifths found just once. The specimen was peripheral blood. These receptors originate from a person in their 70s with COVID-19, enrolled during active disease. The CDR3 runs from the conserved cysteine through the conserved F or W.

v_gene	CDR3aa
TRBV9	CASSVGEAGGNSPLHF
TRBV7-3	CASSPTTGVGETQYF
TRBV7-2	CASSPRTGSTDTQYF
TRBV28	CASSSPTPLAKNIQYF
TRBV11-3	CASSSLRAGRYNEQFF
TRBV4-3	CASSPDPLAGLNIQYF
TRBV29-1	CSVRWAHLSGNTIYF
TRBV29-1	CSVGEDTPSGANVLTF
TRBV30	CAWSTSTGTGSLNNQPQHF
TRBV2	CASSENRGVDTQYF
TRBV27	CASSGTSGYNEQFF
TRBV27	CASSQTGTTEAFF
TRBV11-2	CASSIPARLGNTIYF
TRBV30	CAWADFTSGNTIYF
TRBV7-2	CASSLGVAGGTGELFF
TRBV19	CASTPGGNSGNTIYF
TRBV7-9	CASSIRLTNTEAFF
TRBV3-1/TRBV3-2	CASSQVGETQYF
TRBV19	CASSTLTLRNQPQHF
TRBV28	CASSLAREADGYTF
TRBV28	CASSFRGRELFF
TRBV27	CASSVGQGAWRGYTF
TRBV7-2	CASRKNQGGGGYTF
TRBV4-1	CASSQGGLAGGGNEQFF
TRBV6-5	CASSWYAGTGENIQYF
TRBV2	CASVVGGSYNEQFF
TRBV9	CASSVEAGQNSPLHF
TRBV7-6	CASSLEGAYLNTEAFF
TRBV3-1/TRBV3-2	CASSQLTLVASGTGFYEQYF
TRBV4-1	CASSQAVTGQYYEQYF
TRBV28	CASSLLVGNEQFF
TRBV11-2	CASSSRGATGANVLTF
TRBV4-3	CASSQDRGTYEQYF
TRBV7-9	CASSDSEVGTGVEGYTF
TRBV7-3	CASSPGLAGGGETQYF
TRBV5-1	CASSWNGGRSDTQYF
TRBV9	CASSVGTGKPQHF
TRBV5-1	CASSLGSLGQENSGANVLTF
TRBV18	CASSPLRGPPEAFF
TRBV5-1	CASSLFGQDTDTQYF
TRBV9	CASSVGGGEGGELFF
TRBV27	CASNRGPNEQFF
TRBV6-2/TRBV6-3	CASSYTLNRGPEAFF
TRBV5-6	CASSLGRNYGYTF
TRBV6-6	CASSRARMETQYF
TRBV11-3	CASSLTSYNEQFF
TRBV7-2	CASSAKGDQPQHF
TRBV7-8	CASSLVGRGAAFF
TRBV3-1/TRBV3-2	CASSQGRGGPVGQQFF
TRBV19	CASRGTGGSGQPQHF
TRBV5-4	CASSPDLAETQYF
TRBV28	CASSEQGVKEKLFF